Following are 18 T cell receptor beta chains from one sample sequenced in a study of T cell responses to AZD1222 COVID-19 vaccine. The method was immunoSEQ multiplex PCR; TCRdb's version includes in-frame clones alone and lacks a portion of them. This table holds roughly 110,000 clones, roughly 87% found once. Source: peripheral blood, taken 28 days after the second AZD1222 dose. The receptors come from an adult who received the AZD1222 COVID-19 vaccine.

This chain uses TRBV10-3 with TRBJ2-1; D might be TRBD2 (6 bases). This CDR3 comprises 12 residues. The V and J ends lost 8 bases and 8 bases respectively, with 13 bases between them. Germline lookup yields CDR1 ENHRY and CDR2 SYGVKD. The CDR3 DNA follows: TGTGCCATCGCGGGGTCTGGGGATGAGCAGTTCTTC. Translation: CAIAGSGDEQFF.

The chain joins TRBV4-3 to TRBJ2-1; 7 positions match TRBD1. Germline CDR1 LGHNA, CDR2 YSLEER. V was clipped by 4 bases and J by 5 bases; unmatched bases: 5. The CDR3 sequence is 14 residues long. CDR3 protein: CASSPRQGNNEQFF. CDR3 bases: TGCGCCAGCAGCCCGAGACAGGGTAACAATGAGCAGTTCTTC.

The chain has TRBV18 and TRBJ1-1; D not certain. Germline CDR1 reads KGHSH; CDR2 reads LQKENI. The CDR3 totals 16 residues. V lost 6 bases and J lost 1, with 18 bases in between. The CDR3 DNA follows: TGTGCCAGCTCCCCTTATCCAACTGATAGGAACACTGAAGCTTTCTTT. It yields the protein CASSPYPTDRNTEAFF.

The chain joins TRBV4-3 to TRBJ1-6; D remains unclear. The CDR3 totals 15 residues. V lost 3 bases, J lost 8 bases, and 14 bases lay in between. Germline V gene sequence: CDR1 LGHNA, CDR2 YSLEER. The CDR3: CASSQGAFMDSPLHF. The CDR3, as DNA: TGCGCCAGCAGCCAGGGCGCATTTATGGATTCACCCCTCCACTTT.

The V and J genes are TRBV27 and TRBJ1-5; no clear D. V lost 2 bases, J lost 1 base, and 18 bases lay in between. Germline loops: CDR1 MNHEY, CDR2 SMNVEV (reference sequence). This CDR3 comprises 18 residues. CDR3 in amino acids: CASSLRPPSRESNQPQHF. The CDR3 bases are TGTGCCAGCAGTTTACGGCCCCCGTCACGGGAGAGCAATCAGCCCCAGCATTTT.

The chain combines TRBV7-6 with TRBJ1-1; maybe TRBD1 (5 bases). The CDR3 consists of 14 residues. Germline lookup yields CDR1 SGHVS and CDR2 FNYEAQ. Trimming pared 1 base from V and 3 bases from J, leaving 9 bases between. The CDR3 reads CASSLGGGDTEAFF. In DNA form, the CDR3 reads TGTGCCAGCAGCTTAGGAGGAGGGGACACTGAAGCTTTCTTT.

This clone was counted a single time. This chain links TRBV29-1 with TRBJ1-1; a weak D match, TRBD1 (5 bases). V was trimmed by 4 bases and J by 11 bases, leaving 17 bases between them. CDR3 length: 12 amino acids. Germline V gene data show CDR1 as SQVTM and CDR2 as ANQGSEA. The CDR3 region is CSVGGRAKEAFF. As DNA, the CDR3 is TGCAGCGTTGGGGGGAGGGCCAAGGAGGCTTTCTTT.

The CDR3 DNA is TGTGCCAGCAGCTCGCCACGCAGAGAGCAGTTCTTC. Its protein product is CASSSPRREQFF. This sequence joins TRBV7-6 and TRBJ2-1; D unresolved. Trimming cost V 4 bases and J 10 bases, with 11 bases left between them. CDR1 and CDR2 from the germline V gene are SGHVS and FNYEAQ. This CDR3 has 12 amino acids.

The chain joins TRBV3-1 (or the pseudogene TRBV3-2) to TRBJ2-5; 11 nucleotides align to TRBD2. J gave up 5 bases and V 9 bases, and 2 bases lay outside the gene matches. Germline V gene data show CDR1 as LGHDT and CDR2 as YNNKEL (reference sequence). This CDR3 has 12 residues. The CDR3 DNA follows: TGTGCCAGTAGCGGGGGGGCGGAGACCCAGTACTTC. Residues: CASSGGAETQYF.

The chain couples TRBV5-4 to TRBJ2-3, with TRBD1 matching over 8 bases. The trim removed 4 bases at V and 4 bases at J, leaving 8 bases unmatched. Germline values: CDR1 SGHNT, CDR2 YYREEE (reference sequence). This CDR3 contains 15 residues. The CDR3 protein is CASSGRTGFADTQYF. DNA of the CDR3: TGTGCCAGCAGCGGTAGGACAGGGTTCGCAGATACGCAGTATTTT.

This clone has only one observation. The J gene is TRBJ2-3, the V gene TRBV6-6; the D gene is possibly TRBD2 (6 bases). V lost 2 bases, J lost 0 bases, and 12 bases lay in between. CDR3 size: 16 residues. The germline V gene encodes CDR1 MNHNY and CDR2 SVGAGI (reference sequence). CDR3 DNA sequence: TGTGCCAGCAGTTACCGGGGAGGAGCAAGCACAGATACGCAGTATTTT. This sequence encodes CASSYRGGASTDTQYF.

The J gene is TRBJ2-2, the V gene TRBV14, with D uncertain. V was clipped by 1 base and J by 8 bases, with 20 bases between them. The CDR3 covers 17 residues. Germline V gene lookup returns CDR1 SGHDN and CDR2 FVKESK. In DNA form, the CDR3 reads TGTGCCAGCAGCCAAGGTCCCGGGCCCGAGGTTGGTGGGGAGCTGTTTTTT. This gives the protein CASSQGPGPEVGGELFF.

The chain is built from TRBV7-2 and TRBJ2-7; TRBD2 is a possible D gene (6 bases). The CDR3 totals 15 residues. Germline-derived CDR1 and CDR2 are SGHTA and FQGNSA. The V end lost 1 base, the J end lost 7 bases, and 17 bases lay between the germline ends. The CDR3 DNA reads TGTGCCAGCAGCTTAGTCGGGACTCTGGCGGGAGAGCAGTACTTC. It specifies CASSLVGTLAGEQYF.

J is TRBJ2-3 and V is TRBV15; 13 bases are a match to TRBD2. CDR1 is LNHNV and CDR2 is YYDKDF in the germline V gene (reference sequence). The length of the CDR3 is 18 residues. V lost 6 bases and J lost 2; bases outside the gene matches: 11. The CDR3 region is CATRSRLAGGPNTDTQYF. CDR3 coding DNA: TGTGCCACCAGGTCAAGACTAGCGGGGGGACCTAACACAGATACGCAGTATTTT.

J is TRBJ2-3 and V is TRBV7-2; TRBD2 is a possible D gene (5 bases). The CDR3 length is 17 residues. V was trimmed by 5 bases and J by 1 base, leaving 19 bases between them. Germline CDR1 is SGHTA and CDR2 is FQGNSA. In nucleotides, the CDR3 is TGTGCCAGCAGCCTCCCGCCGGGGAAATGGGGCACAGATACGCAGTATTTT. Translated, it gives CASSLPPGKWGTDTQYF.

The rearrangement joins TRBV3-1 (or the pseudogene TRBV3-2) to TRBJ1-5; 7 nucleotides align to TRBD1. This CDR3 contains 15 residues. V was clipped by 3 bases and J by 9 bases; unmatched bases: 11. The germline CDR1 and CDR2 sequences are LGHDT and YNNKEL (reference sequence). The CDR3 here is CASSQGTGEGLPQHF. CDR3 sequence (DNA): TGTGCCAGCAGCCAGGGTACAGGGGAGGGATTGCCCCAGCATTTT.

This chain joins TRBV4-1 and TRBJ1-1; D call uncertain. The CDR3 covers 14 residues. CDR1 and CDR2 (germline): MGHRA, YSYEKL. With 4 bases removed from V and 1 base from J, the gap between germline ends came to 10 bases. The CDR3 here is CASSPEGRNTEAFF. CDR3 sequence (DNA): TGCGCCAGCAGCCCAGAAGGGAGGAACACTGAAGCTTTCTTT.

This rearrangement joins TRBV14 to TRBJ1-1; D uncertain. The V and J ends lost 5 bases and 1 base respectively, with 11 bases between them. Germline CDR1 SGHDN, CDR2 FVKESK. This CDR3 comprises 14 residues. The CDR3 region is CASSAGNRNTEAFF. The CDR3 nucleotides are TGTGCCAGCAGCGCCGGGAACAGGAACACTGAAGCTTTCTTT. The entire variable domain, with the rest obtained from reference TRBV14 and TRBJ1-1, is as follows: EAGVTQFPSHSVIEKGQTVTLRCDPISGHDNLYWYRRVMGKEIKFLLHFVKESKQDESGMPNNRFLAERTGGTYSTLKVQPAELEDSGVYFCASSAGNRNTEAFFGQGTRLTVV.